This TCR beta chain was observed in a study of shared clonotypes between healthy human individuals. CD4+ cells yielded CD45RA+ naive and CD45RA-negative memory subsets. A remark on this clone: What it binds is unknown.

Sequenced by immunoSEQ multiplex PCR; TCRdb stores in-frame clones only, minus some. This sample has about 2.3 million clones, with 93% found just once. Study conclusions and caveats: Sharing across four donors was seen in roughly 5% of naive CD4 clonotypes.

Trimming took off 7 bases at V and 3 bases at J, with 16 bases between the two ends. The CDR3 runs to 13 residues. CDR1 and CDR2 from the germline V gene are SQVTM and ANQGSEA. V gene TRBV29-1 combines with J gene TRBJ2-7, with D perhaps assigned TRBD1 or TRBD2 (6 bases each). The specimen sequenced was naive CD4+ T cells from PBMCs. Subset indicated: CD45RA+ positively selected. This clonotype was obtained from a man in his late teens or twenties in good health. Some clones in this sample may be carry-over from other donors' samples. The CDR3 sequence: CSAGDTSIYEQYF. CDR3 in DNA: TGCAGCGCGGGGGACACCTCAATCTACGAGCAGTACTTC.